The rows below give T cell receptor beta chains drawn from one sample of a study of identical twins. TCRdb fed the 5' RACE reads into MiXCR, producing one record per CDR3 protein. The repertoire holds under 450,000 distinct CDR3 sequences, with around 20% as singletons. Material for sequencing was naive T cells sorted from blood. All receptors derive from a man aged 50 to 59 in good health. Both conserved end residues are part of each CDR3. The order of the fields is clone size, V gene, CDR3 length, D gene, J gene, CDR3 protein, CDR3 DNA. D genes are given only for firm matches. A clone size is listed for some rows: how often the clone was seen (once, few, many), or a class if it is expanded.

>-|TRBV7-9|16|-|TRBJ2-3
CASSPRRWGRADTQYF
TGTGCCAGCAGCCCAAGAAGGTGGGGCCGCGCAGATACGCAGTATTTT
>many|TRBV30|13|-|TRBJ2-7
CAWSVYGPYEQYF
TGTGCCTGGAGTGTCTACGGCCCCTACGAGCAGTACTTC
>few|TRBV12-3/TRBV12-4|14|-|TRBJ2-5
CASNRQGLQETQYF
TGTGCCAGCAATCGTCAGGGACTTCAAGAGACCCAGTACTTC
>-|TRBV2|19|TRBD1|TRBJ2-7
CASSEWWPLATGSSYEQYF
TGTGCCAGCAGTGAATGGTGGCCTTTAGCGACAGGGAGCTCCTACGAGCAGTACTTC
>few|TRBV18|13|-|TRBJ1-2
CASSPGRAYGYTF
TGTGCCAGCTCACCGGGCCGGGCTTATGGCTACACCTTC
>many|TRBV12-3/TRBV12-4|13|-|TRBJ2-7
CASTPGVPYEQYF
TGTGCCAGCACCCCGGGGGTCCCCTACGAGCAGTACTTC
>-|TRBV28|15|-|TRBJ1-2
CASSHATPSGYGYTF
TGTGCCAGCAGTCACGCTACACCATCTGGCTATGGCTACACCTTC
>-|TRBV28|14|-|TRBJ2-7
CASSLGSRSYEQYF
TGTGCCAGCAGTCTAGGGTCTCGGAGTTACGAGCAGTACTTC
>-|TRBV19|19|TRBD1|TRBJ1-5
CASSGGGQGEAWGDQPQHF
TGTGCCAGTAGTGGAGGAGGACAGGGGGAGGCATGGGGGGATCAGCCCCAGCATTTT
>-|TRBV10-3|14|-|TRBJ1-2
CAISENRVGYGYTF
TGTGCCATCAGTGAGAACAGGGTAGGCTATGGCTACACCTTC